Following are 17 T cell receptor beta chains from one sample sequenced in a study of vaccination effects on CD4 cells after COVID-19. Their specific antigens are unknown. The protocol was immunoSEQ multiplex PCR, while the TCRdb copy is restricted to in-frame clones and leaves out a portion. The sample has tens of thousands of clones; roughly 74% are singletons. Peptide-pool stimulation followed by sequencing identified expanded antigen-specific CD4+ clonotypes in the ViraFEST assay. Following 10 days of culture, CD4+ T cells were isolated. This material consisted of CD4+ T cells from PBMCs cultured with HCoV-229E spike peptides, taken before COVID-19 vaccination. The receptors were gathered from a human donor who received a COVID-19 vaccine.

This chain connects TRBV5-1 to TRBJ2-5; D is possibly TRBD1 or TRBD2 (6 bases each). CDR1 is SGHRS, CDR2 YFSETQ, per germline. V was trimmed by 3 bases and J by 6 bases, leaving 18 bases between them. The CDR3 contains 15 residues. The CDR3 spells CASSWDGGVGKTQYF. DNA for the CDR3: TGCGCCAGCAGCTGGGACGGGGGCGTGGGAAAGACCCAGTACTTC.

Written as DNA, the CDR3 is TGTGCCAGCAGCTTTCTAGCGGGGACGTACCAAGAGACCCAGTACTTC. Translating it yields CASSFLAGTYQETQYF. The chain couples TRBV7-2 to TRBJ2-5; TRBD2 matches at 9 bases. Losses at the gene ends were 3 bases for V and 0 bases for J; bases not matched to a gene: 5. The CDR3 spans 16 residues. Germline V CDR1 and CDR2: SGHTA, FQGNSA.

The chain links TRBV4-1 to TRBJ1-1; 9 nucleotides line up with TRBD1. The germline V gene has CDR1 MGHRA and CDR2 YSYEKL. The CDR3 spans 17 residues. The junction had 10 bases not matched to a gene; V was cut back by 0 bases and J by 5 bases. This CDR3 reads CASSQEVVRDRDTEAFF. The CDR3 nucleotides are TGCGCCAGCAGCCAAGAAGTAGTGAGGGACAGGGATACTGAAGCTTTCTTT.

This chain joins TRBV30 and TRBJ1-5; D might be TRBD1 (6 bases). The V gene lost 4 bases and the J gene lost 2 bases, with 12 bases spanning the gap. The CDR3 consists of 14 residues. In germline, CDR1 is GTSNPN, CDR2 SVGIG (reference sequence). The CDR3 coding sequence is TGTGCCTGGACCCAGGGGACGGGCAATCAGCCCCAGCATTTT. This encodes CAWTQGTGNQPQHF.

The genes are TRBV18 and TRBJ2-7; 10 positions match TRBD2. The CDR3 contains 16 residues. Looked up from germline, CDR1 is KGHSH and CDR2 is LQKENI. The junction had 9 bases not matched to a gene; V was cut back by 3 bases and J by 4 bases. In DNA form, the CDR3 reads TGTGCCAGCTCACCTAGCGGGGGGCGCGGTTCTTACGAGCAGTACGTC. Protein product: CASSPSGGRGSYEQYV.

The chain recombines TRBV6-2 or TRBV6-3 with TRBJ2-1, with 9 bases lining up with TRBD2. CDR1 is MNHEY and CDR2 is SVGEGT in the germline V gene. Trimming at V came to 2 bases and at J to 5 bases, leaving 4 bases not matched to a gene. CDR3 length: 15 amino acids. CDR3 sequence: CASSYVRGGHNEQFF. The CDR3, as DNA: TGTGCCAGCAGTTACGTGCGGGGGGGCCACAATGAGCAGTTCTTC.

This chain links TRBV6-6 with TRBJ1-5; TRBD1 matches at 9 bases. Unmatched junction bases numbered 14, after V lost 8 bases and J lost 3 bases. This CDR3 contains 17 residues. Germline V lookup: CDR1 MNHNY, CDR2 SVGAGI (reference sequence). The CDR3 spells CASRPYYRGLSNQPQHF. CDR3 nucleotides: TGTGCCAGCCGTCCCTACTACAGGGGGCTTTCCAATCAGCCCCAGCATTTT.

The J gene is TRBJ2-3, the V gene TRBV28, with D possibly being TRBD1 (6 bases). Between the trimmed V and J ends, which lost 5 bases and 2 bases, there was a span of 14 bases. CDR3 length: 15 amino acids. Germline CDR1 and CDR2: MDHEN and SYDVKM. CDR3 residues: CASSEIGQNTDTQYF. For the CDR3, the DNA is TGTGCCAGCAGTGAAATCGGACAGAACACAGATACGCAGTATTTT.

V usage is TRBV30 and J usage is TRBJ2-2; D not resolved. CDR3 length: 15 residues. Looked up from germline, CDR1 is GTSNPN and CDR2 is SVGIG (reference sequence). Trimming shortened V by 1 base and J by 8 bases, and 17 bases separated the two germline ends. The CDR3 nucleotides read TGTGCCTGGAGTGCGGACCCTTTCCAATTAGGGGAGCTGTTTTTT. This codes for CAWSADPFQLGELFF.

This rearrangement joins TRBV10-1 to TRBJ2-6, with D hard to call. Trimming shortened V by 0 bases and J by 0 bases, and 6 bases separated the two germline ends. The CDR3 contains 16 residues. Germline V gene lookup returns CDR1 WNHNN and CDR2 SYGVQD (reference sequence). The CDR3 is CASSESLSSGANVLTF. DNA for the CDR3: TGCGCCAGCAGTGAGTCGCTTAGCTCTGGGGCCAACGTCCTGACTTTC.

This clone has only a few counts. The V gene is TRBV18, the J gene TRBJ2-5, with D unclear. The CDR3 is 13 residues long. The V gene's germline CDR1 is KGHSH and CDR2 LQKENI. V was trimmed by 1 base and J by 5 bases, leaving 8 bases between them. For the CDR3, the DNA is TGTGCCAGCTCACCACGGGTTGGGGAGACCCAGTACTTC. This gives the protein CASSPRVGETQYF.

CDR3 sequence (DNA): TGTGCCAGCAGACTTGACGGTGAAGCTTTCTTT. It encodes CASRLDGEAFF. The V call is TRBV25-1, the J call TRBJ1-1; D gene uncertain. CDR3 length: 11 amino acids. CDR1 and CDR2 (germline): MGHDK, SYGVNS. Trimming took 6 bases from V and 7 from J, leaving 9 bases between them.

CDR3 nucleotide sequence: TGTGCCAGCAGCTCACCCAGGGGGCATGAAGTCACTGAAGCTTTCTTT. This gives the protein CASSSPRGHEVTEAFF. The gene calls are TRBV11-1 and TRBJ1-1, with 8 bases lining up with TRBD1. The germline gives CDR1 SGHAT, CDR2 FQDESV (reference sequence). J was trimmed by 4 bases and V by 4 bases; bases with no gene match: 11. There are 16 residues in the CDR3.

The chain couples TRBV29-1 to TRBJ1-1; no reliable D call. Deletions cut 5 bases from V and 1 base from J, with 8 bases between. This CDR3 has 12 amino acids. Germline CDR1 and CDR2: SQVTM and ANQGSEA. The DNA of the CDR3 is TGCAGCGTTAAAAGACAGAACACTGAAGCTTTCTTT. Encoded protein: CSVKRQNTEAFF.

This clone has just a few counts. The chain has TRBV6-5 and TRBJ1-5; D remains unclear. The CDR3 contains 12 residues. Germline V gene lookup returns CDR1 MNHEY and CDR2 SVGAGI. Trimming pared 6 bases from V and 4 bases from J, leaving 7 bases between. CDR3 region: CASRGGNQPQHF. The CDR3 DNA is TGTGCCAGCAGGGGAGGGAATCAGCCCCAGCATTTT.

This chain joins TRBV6-4 and TRBJ2-1, with TRBD2 matching over 12 bases. Germline-derived CDR1 and CDR2 are MRHNA and SNTAGT. The trim removed 6 bases at V and 10 bases at J, leaving 7 bases unmatched. The CDR3 extends over 14 amino acids. The DNA of the CDR3 is TGTGCCAGCAGCCTAGAGACTAGCGGGGGAGAGCAGTTCTTC. It is translated as CASSLETSGGEQFF.

V usage is TRBV3-1 (or the pseudogene TRBV3-2) and J usage is TRBJ2-3; D is perhaps TRBD1 or TRBD2 (5 bases each). The V end lost 1 base, the J end lost 4 bases, and 18 bases lay between the germline ends. The CDR3 covers 17 residues. Per the germline V gene, CDR1 is LGHDT and CDR2 is YNNKEL (reference sequence). Written as DNA, the CDR3 is TGTGCCAGCAGCCAAGGTGATTCGTCCGGGACCGCAGATACGCAGTATTTT. This gives the protein CASSQGDSSGTADTQYF.